The 16 T cell receptor beta chains reported below all come from one sample, sequenced in a study of blood T cell repertoires in COVID-19. Data came from immunoSEQ multiplex PCR; TCRdb stores just in-frame clones and leaves some out. The sample lists approximately 150,000 clones; about 83% were seen once. The specimen sequenced was peripheral blood. The receptors come from a man aged 50 to 60 with acute or convalescent COVID-19.

This rearrangement joins TRBV30 to TRBJ1-1; TRBD1 matches 8 bases. The CDR3 runs to 13 residues. Germline CDR1 GTSNPN, CDR2 SVGIG (reference sequence). The V segment lost 5 bases and the J segment 6 bases; nucleotides outside the gene matches: 8. This chain's CDR3 is CAWSQGATAEAFF. The CDR3 DNA follows: TGTGCCTGGTCCCAGGGGGCTACGGCTGAAGCTTTCTTT.

The rearrangement links TRBV27 to TRBJ2-3; D unclear. This CDR3 region has 12 residues. V dropped 5 bases and J dropped 4 bases, with 7 bases sitting between them. Germline V lookup: CDR1 MNHEY, CDR2 SMNVEV (reference sequence). Here the CDR3 reads CASSPGSDTQYF. The CDR3 bases are TGTGCCAGCAGTCCCGGGTCAGATACGCAGTATTTT.

The rearrangement joins TRBV9 to TRBJ2-1; TRBD2 matches 8 bases. The V gene end was trimmed by 0 bases and the J gene end by 5 bases; junction bases not matched to a gene: 7. This CDR3 has 16 amino acids. The germline gives CDR1 SGDLS, CDR2 YYNGEE. The CDR3: CASSVVSGGKNNEQFF. In DNA, the CDR3 is TGTGCCAGCAGCGTAGTGTCGGGGGGGAAGAACAATGAGCAGTTCTTC.

CDR3 coding DNA: TGCGCCAGCAGGGATGACAGGGGGCCTTACAATGAGCAGTTCTTC. Translation: CASRDDRGPYNEQFF. The chain combines TRBV10-1 with TRBJ2-1, with 10 bases matching TRBD1. The J segment lost 4 bases and the V segment lost 6 bases, leaving 6 bases of the junction unmatched. From germline, CDR1 is WNHNN and CDR2 SYGVQD (reference sequence). CDR3 length: 15 amino acids.

This chain joins TRBV29-1 and TRBJ1-1, with 7 bases identical to TRBD1. This CDR3 contains 13 residues. J gave up 5 bases and V 5 bases, and 8 bases lay outside the gene matches. Per germline, CDR1 SQVTM and CDR2 ANQGSEA. The CDR3 region has the DNA TGCAGCGTTCAAGGGGGCTGGGGTACTGAAGCTTTCTTT. Translation gives CSVQGGWGTEAFF.

This clone was seen only once. The V call is TRBV24-1, the J call TRBJ2-2, with 12 bases fitting TRBD1. This CDR3 region has 16 residues. Germline loops: CDR1 KGHDR, CDR2 SFDVKD. V shed 3 bases and J 5 bases; nucleotides not matched to a gene: 3. Written as DNA, the CDR3 is TGTGCCACCAGTGATAGGGACAGGGGGCAAACCGGGGAGCTGTTTTTT. As protein: CATSDRDRGQTGELFF.

The chain uses TRBV5-1 and TRBJ2-3; the match to TRBD2 covers 11 bases. CDR3 size: 17 residues. Per the germline V gene, CDR1 is SGHRS and CDR2 is YFSETQ. The V and J ends lost 0 bases and 2 bases, in that order; junction bases with no gene match: 5. The CDR3 coding sequence is TGCGCCAGCAGCTTGGATCGACTAGCGGGGAACACAGATACGCAGTATTTT. Protein product: CASSLDRLAGNTDTQYF. The full variable domain, completed using reference TRBV5-1 and TRBJ2-3, is KAGVTQTPRYLIKTRGQQVTLSCSPISGHRSVSWYQQTPGQGLQFLFEYFSETQRNKGNFPGRFSGRQFSNSRSEMNVSTLELGDSALYLCASSLDRLAGNTDTQYFGPGTRLTVL.

The chain is built from TRBV30 and TRBJ2-3; TRBD2 aligns across 8 bases. CDR3 size: 15 residues. Germline V gene sequence: CDR1 GTSNPN, CDR2 SVGIG (reference sequence). J was trimmed by 2 bases and V by 7 bases; bases with no gene match: 11. CDR3 amino acids: CAFKKRGNPTDTQYF. The CDR3 coding sequence is TGTGCCTTCAAAAAGCGGGGGAACCCCACAGATACGCAGTATTTT.

This clone was recorded only once. V is TRBV30 and J is TRBJ1-3; D possibly corresponds to TRBD1 (5 bases). The CDR3 spans 15 residues. V lost 3 bases and J lost 3, with 15 bases in between. Looked up from germline, CDR1 is GTSNPN and CDR2 is SVGIG (reference sequence). The DNA of the CDR3 is TGTGCCTGGAGCCGGGGAGGGGCAGGTGGAAACACCATATATTTT. It specifies CAWSRGGAGGNTIYF.

The gene calls are TRBV3-1 (or the pseudogene TRBV3-2) and TRBJ1-5, with 7 positions matching TRBD1. This CDR3 contains 16 residues. Looked up from germline, CDR1 is LGHDT and CDR2 is YNNKEL (reference sequence). The ends lost 1 base at V and 5 bases at J; junction bases unmatched: 8. In DNA form, the CDR3 reads TGTGCCAGCAGCCAAGGCGTTGTACAGGGGCATCAGCCCCAGCATTTT. Its translation: CASSQGVVQGHQPQHF.

The chain employs TRBV7-6 and TRBJ1-1; 9 bases match TRBD1. The V gene end was trimmed by 5 bases and the J gene end by 5 bases; junction bases not matched to a gene: 12. The CDR3 length is 16 residues. Germline CDR1 reads SGHVS; CDR2 reads FNYEAQ. As DNA, the CDR3 is TGTGCCAGCAGCCTACTCCTGACAGGGGGTGGGACTGAAGCTTTCTTT. Amino acid sequence: CASSLLLTGGGTEAFF.

V is TRBV3-1 (or the pseudogene TRBV3-2) and J is TRBJ1-1; D call uncertain. CDR1 and CDR2 (germline): LGHDT, YNNKEL (reference sequence). V was cut by 4 bases and J by 1 base, with 10 bases left in between. This CDR3 has 14 residues. For the CDR3, the DNA is TGTGCCAGCAGCCTACGTGGAGGGAACACTGAAGCTTTCTTT. Its translation: CASSLRGGNTEAFF.

The chain combines TRBV14 with TRBJ1-5; 7 bases agree with TRBD1. In germline, CDR1 is SGHDN, CDR2 FVKESK. The V gene end was trimmed by 4 bases and the J gene end by 7 bases; junction bases not matched to a gene: 7. CDR3 size: 14 residues. DNA of the CDR3: TGTGCCAGCAGCCCGACAGGGATACAACAGCCCCAGCATTTT. Translating it yields CASSPTGIQQPQHF.

The chain employs TRBV6-4 and TRBJ1-5; tentatively, D is TRBD1 (6 bases). CDR1 and CDR2 (germline): MRHNA, SNTAGT. This CDR3 has 14 residues. Between the trimmed V and J ends, which lost 4 bases and 6 bases, there was a span of 13 bases. CDR3 amino acids: CASSGSGESQPQHF. The CDR3 DNA sequence: TGTGCCAGCAGTGGATCAGGGGAAAGTCAGCCCCAGCATTTT.

This chain joins TRBV9 and TRBJ1-2; no firm D call. The germline gives CDR1 SGDLS, CDR2 YYNGEE. Trimming left V 0 bases short and J 8 bases short, with 14 bases between. The CDR3 covers 14 residues. This CDR3 is CASSVAPDSGGYTF. CDR3 sequence (DNA): TGTGCCAGCAGCGTAGCCCCGGATTCCGGGGGCTACACCTTC. Variable domain in full (rest from reference TRBV9 and TRBJ1-2): DSGVTQTPKHLITATGQRVTLRCSPRSGDLSVYWYQQSLDQGLQFLIQYYNGEERAKGNILERFSAQQFPDLHSELNLSSLELGDSALYFCASSVAPDSGGYTFGSGTRLTVV.

This chain connects TRBV5-1 to TRBJ2-7, with 11 bases aligning to TRBD1. J was trimmed by 0 bases and V by 1 base; bases with no gene match: 9. The CDR3 extends over 18 amino acids. CDR1 and CDR2 from the germline V gene are SGHRS and YFSETQ. CDR3 amino acids: CASSLLGQGDLSSYEQYV. The CDR3 DNA follows: TGCGCCAGCAGCTTGTTGGGACAGGGGGACTTGTCCTCCTACGAGCAGTACGTC.